This T cell receptor beta chain was retrieved from a study of OX40 agonist ivuxolimab in advanced cancers. Here immunoSEQ multiplex PCR was the method, and the copy in TCRdb shows in-frame clones only, minus some. The repertoire has approximately 64,000 clones, over 80% of them found once; the top ten carry under 3.5%. Remarks on this clone: Its specificity is not known.

Overall study findings and caveats: Among the lowest peripheral clonal expansion occurred in 0.1-3.0 mg/kg partial responders. Antigen specificity was not determined for the expanded peripheral T cells. CD4+ and CD8+ blood T cells expanded clonally by week 6 at 0.1 to 3.0 mg/kg. Expanded clones belonging to CD8+ T cells outnumbered, on average, those of CD4+.

V was cut by 4 bases and J by 1 base, with 14 bases left in between. Germline V lookup: CDR1 SGHAT, CDR2 FQNNGV. This CDR3 has 15 residues. The sequences come from CD4+ or CD8+ T cells sorted from blood, collected in a trial of the OX40 agonist ivuxolimab. This clonotype originated in an adult with an advanced solid tumor such as melanoma, head and neck, liver or kidney cancer. This rearrangement joins TRBV11-2 to TRBJ2-7; D is tentatively TRBD1 or TRBD2 (5 bases each). CDR3 in DNA: TGTGCCAGCAGCTACAACGAGGGGTGGTCCTACGAGCAGTACTTC. It is translated as CASSYNEGWSYEQYF.